A selection of T cell receptor beta chains follows, all from one sample in a study of shared clonotypes between healthy human individuals. Generated by immunoSEQ multiplex PCR, the TCRdb table keeps only in-frame clones and is missing some. The data hold millions of clones, with roughly 96% observed a single time. The sequencing sample was made of naive CD4+ T cells sorted from blood. These receptors originate from a man between 18 and 29 years old in good health. CDR3s include the opening cysteine and the closing phenylalanine or tryptophan. The D gene is left open where the match is weak. The listing skips clone size in some rows; elsewhere it reads once, few, many or a size class.

>TRBV27|-|TRBJ1-1|-
TGTGCCGTCAAAGGGCAGATGAACACTGAAGCTTTCTTT
CAVKGQMNTEAFF
>TRBV30|few|TRBJ2-1|-
TGTGCCTGGAGGAGGGCCGGCCTCCGTGAGCAGTTCTTC
CAWRRAGLREQFF
>TRBV5-1|-|TRBJ2-2|-
TGCGCCAGCAGCTTGGACCCGCAGGGTAGGACCGGGGAGCTGTTTTTT
CASSLDPQGRTGELFF
>TRBV6-1|-|TRBJ1-4|-
TGTGCCAGCAGATTCAGGGAACTCAATGAAAAACTGTTTTTT
CASRFRELNEKLFF
>TRBV28|-|TRBJ2-7|-
TGTGCCAGCAGTTTAGCACACATGGCCGTGCAGTACTTC
CASSLAHMAVQYF
>TRBV9|-|TRBJ1-2|TRBD1
TGTGCCAGCAGCACGCGACAGGGCGGTTATGGCTACACCTTC
CASSTRQGGYGYTF
>TRBV10-2|-|TRBJ1-3|TRBD1
TGCGCCAGCACCATCTCAGGGGGTGTCTCTGGAAACACCATATATTTT
CASTISGGVSGNTIYF
>TRBV5-6|-|TRBJ2-5|-
TGTGCCAGCAGCCTAACAAGGCAAGAGACCCAGTACTTC
CASSLTRQETQYF
>TRBV5-1|-|TRBJ1-3|TRBD1
TGCGCCAGCAGACCTGGACAGGGACCCCATCAATTCTCTGGAAACACCATATATTTT
CASRPGQGPHQFSGNTIYF
>TRBV5-1|-|TRBJ1-2|-
TGCGCCAGCAGCTTGACAGGGCTTAACTATGGCTACACCTTC
CASSLTGLNYGYTF
>TRBV5-1|-|TRBJ1-1|TRBD1
TGCGCCAGCAGCCTCGGAACCGGACAGGGAATCACTGAAGCTTTCTTT
CASSLGTGQGITEAFF
>TRBV4-3|-|TRBJ2-1|-
TGCGCCAGCAGCCAAGATGGGAGGACCGGCGAGTTCTTC
CASSQDGRTGEFF
>TRBV25-1|-|TRBJ2-5|TRBD2
TGTGCCAGCAGTGTACCTAGCGGGAGTAGTGAGACCCAGTACTTC
CASSVPSGSSETQYF
>TRBV11-2|-|TRBJ2-5|TRBD2
TGTGCCAGCAGCTTAGATCAAGGACGGGGGGGCCGAGAGACCCAGTACTTC
CASSLDQGRGGRETQYF
>TRBV7-9|-|TRBJ2-3|-
TGTGCCAGCAGCTTAGAGAGGGGTACGCAGTATTTT
CASSLERGTQYF
>TRBV10-2|-|TRBJ2-3|-
TGCGCCAGCAGTGTCGACGGCCCCACAGATACGCAGTATTTT
CASSVDGPTDTQYF
>TRBV20-1|-|TRBJ2-3|-
TGCAGTGCTGGTTCAGATACGCAGTATTTT
CSAGSDTQYF
>TRBV4-3|once|TRBJ1-5|TRBD1
TGCGCCAGCAGCCAGGGGACCGGGACAGGGGTGATCAATCAGCCCCAGCATTTT
CASSQGTGTGVINQPQHF
>TRBV7-9|-|TRBJ2-7|-
TGTGCCGCCTCCGACGGGCTCCCTCGGGAGCAGTACTTC
CAASDGLPREQYF
>TRBV14|-|TRBJ2-5|-
TGTGCCAGCAGCCATAAGGCGGGGTACCAAGAGACCCAGTACTTC
CASSHKAGYQETQYF
>TRBV5-5|-|TRBJ1-6|-
TGTGCCAGCAGCTTGGGATCGGCGAACTATAATTCACCCCTCCACTTT
CASSLGSANYNSPLHF
>TRBV7-2|-|TRBJ2-1|-
TGTGCCAGCAGCGCCCTGGGGTATTCCTTCGATGAGCAGTTCTTC
CASSALGYSFDEQFF